This TCR beta chain was recovered during a study of T cell changes during pregnancy in multiple sclerosis. V was pared by 4 bases and J by 7 bases, with 13 bases between. This CDR3 is built from 14 residues. Germline lookup yields CDR1 MNHEY and CDR2 SMNVEV (reference sequence). Assay used: immunoSEQ multiplex PCR; TCRdb lists only in-frame clones, some missing. Of 55,000 to 65,000 clones in the sample, over 90% are singletons; the top ten hold roughly 2.7%. Sequenced here: CD8+ T cells from peripheral blood mononuclear cells, sampled in the third trimester of pregnancy. The rearrangement links TRBV27 to TRBJ1-4; the D is unclear. The source of this sequence is a female donor with multiple sclerosis, enrolled in a pregnancy study. CDR3: CASSSAEVSEKLFF. The CDR3 nucleotides are TGTGCCAGCAGTTCGGCGGAAGTAAGTGAAAAACTGTTTTTT.